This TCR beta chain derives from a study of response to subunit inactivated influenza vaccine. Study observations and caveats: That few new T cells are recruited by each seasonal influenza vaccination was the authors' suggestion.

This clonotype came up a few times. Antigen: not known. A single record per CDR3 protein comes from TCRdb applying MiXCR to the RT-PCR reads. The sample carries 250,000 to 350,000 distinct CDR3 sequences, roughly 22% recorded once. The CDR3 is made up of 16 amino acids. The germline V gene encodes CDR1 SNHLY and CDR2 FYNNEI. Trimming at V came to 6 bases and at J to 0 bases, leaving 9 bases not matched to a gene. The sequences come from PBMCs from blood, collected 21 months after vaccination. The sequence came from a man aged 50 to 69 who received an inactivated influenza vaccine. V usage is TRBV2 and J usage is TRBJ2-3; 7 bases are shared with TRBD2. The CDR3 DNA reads TGTGCCAGCAGGGAGAGTAGCGGGCCGAGCACAGATACGCAGTATTTT. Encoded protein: CASRESSGPSTDTQYF.